The clone carrying this T cell receptor (beta chain) was seen once. The antigen remains unidentified. The CDR3 has 14 residues. Germline-derived CDR1 and CDR2 are MNHEY and SVGAGI. Trimming removed 4 bases from V and 4 bases from J, with 13 bases in between. The protocol was immunoSEQ multiplex PCR, while the TCRdb copy is restricted to in-frame clones and leaves out a portion. The sample carries about 97,000 clones, around 89% recorded once. These data are taken from a study of PD-1 blockade in classical Hodgkin lymphoma. General study points: CD4+ TCR diversity, unlike CD8+, rose significantly by C4D1. At baseline, newly diagnosed patients reportedly showed less TCR diversity than healthy donors. There remain no defined causes for the repertoire differences, which possibly reflect disease activity or prior therapy.

All patients experienced relapse after autologous stem cell transplantation, and brentuximab vedotin exposure was variable. Complete response, partial response or progressive disease made up the best responses. This TCR was sampled from a human donor with classical Hodgkin lymphoma. V is TRBV6-5 and J is TRBJ2-5; possibly TRBD1 or TRBD2 for D (6 bases each). The sequences come from peripheral blood mononuclear cells (PBMCs), collected before the second cycle of nivolumab. The CDR3 DNA sequence: TGTGCCAGCAGTTTCGAGGGGGGCGGAGAGACCCAGTACTTC. Translating it yields CASSFEGGGETQYF.